This T cell receptor (beta chain) was recorded in a study of blood T cell repertoires in COVID-19. Clones were read by immunoSEQ multiplex PCR, and TCRdb kept only the in-frame ones, dropping some. The repertoire consists of under 250,000 clones, with around 90% occurring once and the leading ten covering approximately 3.7%. Trimming removed 5 bases from V and 8 bases from J, with 24 bases in between. This CDR3 is 16 amino acids long. Germline V gene data show CDR1 as SGHAT and CDR2 as FQNNGV. This TCR derives from a woman in her thirties who had been exposed to COVID-19. V usage is TRBV11-2 and J usage is TRBJ1-2, with D maybe TRBD1 (6 bases). Sequenced input: PBMCs or T cells enriched from blood (not recorded which). CDR3 nucleotides: TGTGCCAGCAGCGCCTTCAGGGGCGAAGGGTTTGGGGGCTACACCTTC. This gives the protein CASSAFRGEGFGGYTF.